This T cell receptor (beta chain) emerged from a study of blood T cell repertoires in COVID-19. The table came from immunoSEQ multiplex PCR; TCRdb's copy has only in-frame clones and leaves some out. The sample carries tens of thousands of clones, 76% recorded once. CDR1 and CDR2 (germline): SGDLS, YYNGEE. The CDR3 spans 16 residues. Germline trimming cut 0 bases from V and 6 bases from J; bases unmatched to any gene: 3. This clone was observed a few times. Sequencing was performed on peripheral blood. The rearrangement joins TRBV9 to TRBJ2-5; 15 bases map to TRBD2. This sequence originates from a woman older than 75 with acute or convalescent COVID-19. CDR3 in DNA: TGTGCCAGCAGCGTAGGGACTAGCGGGAGGGCCCAGACCCAGTACTTC. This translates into CASSVGTSGRAQTQYF.